This T cell receptor (beta chain) was found in a study of T cells after yellow fever vaccination. TCRdb passed the 5' RACE reads through MiXCR, listing each CDR3 protein once. Among some 300,000 distinct CDR3 sequences listed, around 8.6% were seen once. CDR3 size: 13 residues. Germline CDR1 reads SGHTA; CDR2 reads FQGTGA. Trimming removed 5 bases from V and 6 bases from J, with 14 bases in between. The sequencing used CD4+ T cells sorted from PBMCs, collected 5 days after the yellow fever booster vaccination. The clonotype was recovered from a man younger than 35 who received the YFV17D yellow fever vaccine. The chain has TRBV7-3 and TRBJ2-7, with D possibly matching TRBD2 (6 bases). CDR3 residues: CASSPSGAGEQYF. The CDR3 DNA follows: TGTGCCAGCAGCCCCTCCGGAGCGGGCGAGCAGTACTTC.